The TCR beta chain under discussion was sequenced for a study of shared clonotypes between healthy human individuals. Per the study methods: From ImmunoSEQ came sequences covering only the junction and carrying no quality scores, so filtering differed. Using immunoSEQ multiplex PCR, the repertoire was profiled, and TCRdb retains in-frame clones only, with some absent. Clonal size and the V and J genes are those of that table, whereas D and trimming came from the DNA. The sample consists of about a million clones, about 80% of them appearing once. The germline CDR1 and CDR2 sequences are SGHDT and YYEEEE. The CDR3 contains 18 residues. V was pared by 4 bases and J by 4 bases, with 14 bases of the junction left unmatched. This clone appeared a few times.

This clonotype originated in a man between 18 and 35 years old in good health. The source material was memory CD4+ T cells sorted from blood. Documented subset: CD45RA-negative fraction. The J gene is TRBJ2-6, the V gene TRBV5-6; the match to TRBD1 covers 7 bases. The CDR3 sequence: CASSHGDRVVSGANVLTF. The DNA of the CDR3 is TGTGCCAGCAGCCACGGTGACAGGGTTGTTTCCGGGGCCAACGTCCTGACTTTC.